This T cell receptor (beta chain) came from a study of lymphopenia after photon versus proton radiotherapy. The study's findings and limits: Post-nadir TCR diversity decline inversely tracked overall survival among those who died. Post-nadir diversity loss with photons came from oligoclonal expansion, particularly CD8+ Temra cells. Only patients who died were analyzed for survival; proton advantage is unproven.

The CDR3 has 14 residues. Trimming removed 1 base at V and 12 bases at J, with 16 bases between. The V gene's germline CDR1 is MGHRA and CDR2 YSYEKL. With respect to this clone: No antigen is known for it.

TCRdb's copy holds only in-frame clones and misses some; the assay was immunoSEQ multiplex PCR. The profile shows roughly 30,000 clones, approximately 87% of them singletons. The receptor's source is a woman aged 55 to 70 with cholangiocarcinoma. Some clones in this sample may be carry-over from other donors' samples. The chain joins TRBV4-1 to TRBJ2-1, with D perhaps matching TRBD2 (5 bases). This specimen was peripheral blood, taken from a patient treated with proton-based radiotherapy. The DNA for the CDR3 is TGCGCCAGCAGCCAAGCTCTAGCCACCGTGCGGCAGTTCTTC. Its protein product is CASSQALATVRQFF.